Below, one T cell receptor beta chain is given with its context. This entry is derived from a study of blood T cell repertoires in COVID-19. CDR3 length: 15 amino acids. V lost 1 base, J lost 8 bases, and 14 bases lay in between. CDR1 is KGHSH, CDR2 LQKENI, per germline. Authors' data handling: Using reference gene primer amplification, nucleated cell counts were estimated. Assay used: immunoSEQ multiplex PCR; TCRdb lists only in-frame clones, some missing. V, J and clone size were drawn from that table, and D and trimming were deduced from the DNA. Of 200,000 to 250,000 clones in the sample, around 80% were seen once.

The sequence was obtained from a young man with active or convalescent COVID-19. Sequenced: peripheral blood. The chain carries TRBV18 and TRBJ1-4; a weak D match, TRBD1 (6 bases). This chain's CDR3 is CASSPLPRTDEKLFF. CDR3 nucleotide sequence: TGTGCCAGCTCACCACTTCCCCGGACAGACGAAAAACTGTTTTTT.